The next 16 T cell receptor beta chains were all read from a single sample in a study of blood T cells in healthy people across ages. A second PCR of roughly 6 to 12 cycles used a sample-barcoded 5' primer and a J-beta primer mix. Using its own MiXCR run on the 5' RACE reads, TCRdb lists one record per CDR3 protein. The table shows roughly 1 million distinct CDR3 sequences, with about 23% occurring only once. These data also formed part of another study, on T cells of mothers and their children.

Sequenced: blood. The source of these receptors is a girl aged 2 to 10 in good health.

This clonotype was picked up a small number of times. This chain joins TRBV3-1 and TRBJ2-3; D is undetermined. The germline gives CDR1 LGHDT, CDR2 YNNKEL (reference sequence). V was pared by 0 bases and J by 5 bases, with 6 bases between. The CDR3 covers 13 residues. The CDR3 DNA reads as TGTGCCAGCAGCCAAGATGTGCAAGATACGCAGTATTTT. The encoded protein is CASSQDVQDTQYF.

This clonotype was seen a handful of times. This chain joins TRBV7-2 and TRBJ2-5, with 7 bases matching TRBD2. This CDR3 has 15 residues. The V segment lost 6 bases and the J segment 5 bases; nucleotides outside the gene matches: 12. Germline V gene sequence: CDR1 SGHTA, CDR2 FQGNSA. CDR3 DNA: TGTGCCAGCAGGCCCGGACTAGGGGTTTTGGAGACCCAGTACTTC. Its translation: CASRPGLGVLETQYF.

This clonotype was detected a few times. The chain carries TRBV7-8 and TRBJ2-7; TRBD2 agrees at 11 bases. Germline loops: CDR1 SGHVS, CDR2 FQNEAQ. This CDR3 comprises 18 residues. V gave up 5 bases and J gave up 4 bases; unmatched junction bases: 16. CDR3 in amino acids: CASSRTLNPLAGGYEQYF. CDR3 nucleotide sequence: TGTGCCAGCAGCCGGACACTGAATCCTCTAGCGGGAGGTTACGAGCAGTACTTC.

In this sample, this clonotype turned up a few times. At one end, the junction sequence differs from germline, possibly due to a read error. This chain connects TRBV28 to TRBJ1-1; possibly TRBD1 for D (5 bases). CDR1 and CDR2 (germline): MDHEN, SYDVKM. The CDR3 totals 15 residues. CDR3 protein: CASIVRGQTNTGAFF. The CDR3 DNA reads TGTGCCAGCATTGTGAGGGGCCAGACGAACACTGGAGCTTTCTTT.

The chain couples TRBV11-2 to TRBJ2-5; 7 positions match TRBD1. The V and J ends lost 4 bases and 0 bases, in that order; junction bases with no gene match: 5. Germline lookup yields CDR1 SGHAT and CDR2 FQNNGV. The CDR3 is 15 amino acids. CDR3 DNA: TGTGCCAGCAGCTCGGGACAGCTGTACCAAGAGACCCAGTACTTC. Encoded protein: CASSSGQLYQETQYF. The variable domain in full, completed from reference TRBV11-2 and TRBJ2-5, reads EAGVAQSPRYKIIEKRQSVAFWCNPISGHATLYWYQQILGQGPKLLIQFQNNGVVDDSQLPKDRFSAERLKGVDSTLKIQPAKLEDSAVYLCASSSGQLYQETQYFGPGTRLLVL.

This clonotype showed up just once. CDR3 bases: TGCGCCAGCAGCAAACACTACAGGACTGGGACGACCCAGTACTTC. Translation: CASSKHYRTGTTQYF. The J gene is TRBJ2-5, the V gene TRBV5-1; D tentatively reads TRBD1 or TRBD2 (5 bases each). Germline CDR1 reads SGHRS; CDR2 reads YFSETQ. V was clipped by 4 bases and J by 7 bases, with 20 bases between them. The CDR3 totals 15 residues.

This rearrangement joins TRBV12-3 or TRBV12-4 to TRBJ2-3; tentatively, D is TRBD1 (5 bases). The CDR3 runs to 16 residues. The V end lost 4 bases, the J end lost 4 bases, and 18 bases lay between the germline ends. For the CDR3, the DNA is TGTGCCAGCAGTTCTATTAGGGGCTTTGACGCAGATACGCAGTATTTT. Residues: CASSSIRGFDADTQYF.

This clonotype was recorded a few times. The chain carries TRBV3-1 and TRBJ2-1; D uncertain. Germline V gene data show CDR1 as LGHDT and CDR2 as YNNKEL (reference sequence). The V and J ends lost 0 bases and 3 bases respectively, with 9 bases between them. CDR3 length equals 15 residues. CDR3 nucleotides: TGTGCCAGCAGCCAAGATCGCGTGGGCTACAATGAGCAGTTCTTC. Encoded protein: CASSQDRVGYNEQFF.

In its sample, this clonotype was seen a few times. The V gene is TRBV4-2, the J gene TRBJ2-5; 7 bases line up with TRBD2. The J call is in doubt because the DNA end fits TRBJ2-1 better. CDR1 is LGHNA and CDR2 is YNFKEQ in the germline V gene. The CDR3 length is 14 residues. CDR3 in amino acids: CASSQDRGDNEQFF. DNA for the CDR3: TGTGCCAGCAGCCAAGATCGGGGGGACAATGAGCAGTTCTTC.

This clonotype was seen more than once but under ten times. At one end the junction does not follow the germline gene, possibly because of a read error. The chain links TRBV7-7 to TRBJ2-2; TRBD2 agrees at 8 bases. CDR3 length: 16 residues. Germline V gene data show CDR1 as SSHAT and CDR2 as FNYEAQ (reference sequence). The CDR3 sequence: CASSDNGGARTGELFF. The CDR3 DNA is TGTGCTAGCAGCGACAACGGGGGGGCGCGAACCGGGGAGCTGTTTTTT.

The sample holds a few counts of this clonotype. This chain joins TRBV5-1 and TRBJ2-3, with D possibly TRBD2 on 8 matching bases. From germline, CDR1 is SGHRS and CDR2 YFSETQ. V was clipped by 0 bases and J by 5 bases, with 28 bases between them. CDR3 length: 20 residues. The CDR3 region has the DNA TGCGCCAGCAGCTTGGCCCTCCTGGGTTTAGCGGGGCCAGGGGGAGATACGCAGTATTTT. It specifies CASSLALLGLAGPGGDTQYF. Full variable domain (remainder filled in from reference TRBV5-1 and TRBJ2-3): KAGVTQTPRYLIKTRGQQVTLSCSPISGHRSVSWYQQTPGQGLQFLFEYFSETQRNKGNFPGRFSGRQFSNSRSEMNVSTLELGDSALYLCASSLALLGLAGPGGDTQYFGPGTRLTVL.

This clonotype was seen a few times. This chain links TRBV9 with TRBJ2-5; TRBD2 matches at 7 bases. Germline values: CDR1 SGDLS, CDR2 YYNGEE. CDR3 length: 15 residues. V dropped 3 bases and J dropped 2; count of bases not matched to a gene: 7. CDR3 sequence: CASSAGTTLQETQYF. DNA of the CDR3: TGTGCCAGCAGCGCCGGGACTACCCTACAAGAGACCCAGTACTTC.

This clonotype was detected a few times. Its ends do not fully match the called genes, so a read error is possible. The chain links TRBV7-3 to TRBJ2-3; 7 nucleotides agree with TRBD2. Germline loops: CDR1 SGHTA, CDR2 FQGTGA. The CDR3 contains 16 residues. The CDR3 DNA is TGTGTCAGCAGCTTATTCCGAAAGCGGGACACAGATACGCAGTATTTT. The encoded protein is CVSSLFRKRDTDTQYF. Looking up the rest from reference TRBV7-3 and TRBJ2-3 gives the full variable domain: GAGVSQTPSNKVTEKGKYVELRCDPISGHTALYWYRQSLGQGPEFLIYFQGTGAADDSGLPNDRFFAVRPEGSVSTLKIQRTERGDSAVYLCVSSLFRKRDTDTQYFGPGTRLTVL.

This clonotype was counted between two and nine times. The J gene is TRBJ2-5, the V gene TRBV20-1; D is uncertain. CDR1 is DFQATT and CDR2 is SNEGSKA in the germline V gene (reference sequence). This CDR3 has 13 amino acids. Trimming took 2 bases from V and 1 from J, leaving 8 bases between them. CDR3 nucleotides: TGCAGTGCTAGACGGCGAGTCCAAGAGACCCAGTACTTC. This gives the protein CSARRRVQETQYF.

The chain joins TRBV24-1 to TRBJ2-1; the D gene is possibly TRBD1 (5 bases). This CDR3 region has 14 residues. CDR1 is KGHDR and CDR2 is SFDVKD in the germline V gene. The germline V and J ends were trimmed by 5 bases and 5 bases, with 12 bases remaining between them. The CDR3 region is CATSAETEDNEQFF. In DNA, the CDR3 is TGTGCCACCAGTGCAGAGACAGAGGACAATGAGCAGTTCTTC.

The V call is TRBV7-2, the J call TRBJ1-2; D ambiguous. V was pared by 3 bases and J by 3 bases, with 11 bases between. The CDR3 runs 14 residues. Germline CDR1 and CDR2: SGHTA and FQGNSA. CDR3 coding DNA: TGTGCCAGCAGCTTTACTCCGGAGGACTATGGCTACACCTTC. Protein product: CASSFTPEDYGYTF. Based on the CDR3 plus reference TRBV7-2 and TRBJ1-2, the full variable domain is GAGVSQSPSNKVTEKGKDVELRCDPISGHTALYWYRQSLGQGLEFLIYFQGNSAPDKSGLPSDRFSAERTGGSVSTLTIQRTQQEDSAVYLCASSFTPEDYGYTFGSGTRLTVV.